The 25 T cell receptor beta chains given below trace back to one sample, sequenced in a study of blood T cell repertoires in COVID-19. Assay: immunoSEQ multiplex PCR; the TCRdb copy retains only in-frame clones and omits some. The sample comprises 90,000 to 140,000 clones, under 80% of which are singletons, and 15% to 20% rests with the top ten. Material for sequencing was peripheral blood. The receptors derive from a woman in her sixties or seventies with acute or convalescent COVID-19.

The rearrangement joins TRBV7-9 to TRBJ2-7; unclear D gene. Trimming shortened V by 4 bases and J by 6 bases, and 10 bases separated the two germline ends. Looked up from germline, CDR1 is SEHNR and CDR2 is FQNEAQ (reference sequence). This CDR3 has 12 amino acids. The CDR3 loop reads CASSSPSGEQYF. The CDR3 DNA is TGTGCCAGCAGCTCCCCCTCCGGCGAGCAGTACTTC. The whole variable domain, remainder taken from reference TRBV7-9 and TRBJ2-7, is DTGVSQNPRHKITKRGQNVTFRCDPISEHNRLYWYRQTLGQGPEFLTYFQNEAQLEKSRLLSDRFSAERPKGSFSTLEIQRTEQGDSAMYLCASSSPSGEQYFGPGTRLTVT.

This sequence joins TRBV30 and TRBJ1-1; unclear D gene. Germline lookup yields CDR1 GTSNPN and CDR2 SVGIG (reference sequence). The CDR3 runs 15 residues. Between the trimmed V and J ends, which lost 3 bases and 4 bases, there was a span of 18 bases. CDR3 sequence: CAWSPMAGRGTEAFF. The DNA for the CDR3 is TGTGCCTGGAGCCCAATGGCAGGACGGGGCACTGAAGCTTTCTTT.

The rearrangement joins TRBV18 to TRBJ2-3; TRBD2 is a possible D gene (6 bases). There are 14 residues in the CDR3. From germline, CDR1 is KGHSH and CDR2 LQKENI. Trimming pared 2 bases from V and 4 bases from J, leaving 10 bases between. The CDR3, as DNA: TGTGCCAGCTCACCAATACGGGGGTCAGATACGCAGTATTTT. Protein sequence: CASSPIRGSDTQYF.

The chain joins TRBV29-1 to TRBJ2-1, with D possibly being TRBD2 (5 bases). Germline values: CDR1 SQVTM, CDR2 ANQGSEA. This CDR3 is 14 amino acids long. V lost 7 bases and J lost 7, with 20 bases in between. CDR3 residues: CSAPCKGVENEQFF. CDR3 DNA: TGCAGCGCTCCGTGCAAGGGAGTGGAGAATGAGCAGTTCTTC.

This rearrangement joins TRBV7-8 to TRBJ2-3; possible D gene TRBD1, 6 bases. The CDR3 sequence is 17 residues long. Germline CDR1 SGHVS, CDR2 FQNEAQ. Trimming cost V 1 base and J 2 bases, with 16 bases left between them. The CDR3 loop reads CASSLGFETGITDTQYF. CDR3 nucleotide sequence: TGTGCCAGCAGCTTAGGTTTTGAGACAGGCATCACAGATACGCAGTATTTT.

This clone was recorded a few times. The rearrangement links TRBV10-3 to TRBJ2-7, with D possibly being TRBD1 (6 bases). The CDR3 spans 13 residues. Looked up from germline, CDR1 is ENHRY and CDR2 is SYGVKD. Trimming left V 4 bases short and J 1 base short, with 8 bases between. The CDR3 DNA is TGTGCCATCAGTGGGACAGCATCCTACGAGCAGTACTTC. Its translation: CAISGTASYEQYF.

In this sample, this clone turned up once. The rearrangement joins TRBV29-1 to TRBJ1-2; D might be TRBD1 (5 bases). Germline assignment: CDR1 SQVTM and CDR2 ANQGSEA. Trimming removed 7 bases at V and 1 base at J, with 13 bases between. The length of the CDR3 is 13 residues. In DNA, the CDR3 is TGCAGCGCTAGCTGGGGCCTTAACTATGGCTACACCTTC. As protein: CSASWGLNYGYTF.

Here the CDR3 reads CASSVDEGGFRELFF. DNA of the CDR3: TGTGCCAGCAGCGTAGATGAGGGGGGGTTCCGGGAGCTGTTTTTT. V gene TRBV9 combines with J gene TRBJ2-2, with D perhaps matching TRBD2 (7 bases). This CDR3 region has 15 residues. CDR1 is SGDLS, CDR2 YYNGEE, per germline. V lost 0 bases and J lost 9, with 15 bases in between.

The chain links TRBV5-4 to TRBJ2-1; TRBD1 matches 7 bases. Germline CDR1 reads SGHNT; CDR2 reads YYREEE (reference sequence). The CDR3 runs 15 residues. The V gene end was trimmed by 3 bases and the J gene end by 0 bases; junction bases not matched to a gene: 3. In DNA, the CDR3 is TGTGCCAGCAGCTGGGGACAGAGCTCCTACAATGAGCAGTTCTTC. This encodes CASSWGQSSYNEQFF.

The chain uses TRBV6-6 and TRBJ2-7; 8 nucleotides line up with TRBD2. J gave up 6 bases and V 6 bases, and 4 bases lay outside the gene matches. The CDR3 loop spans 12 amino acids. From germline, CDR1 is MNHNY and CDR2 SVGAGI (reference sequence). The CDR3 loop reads CASSLGTSEQYF. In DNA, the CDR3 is TGTGCCAGCAGCCTCGGGACTAGCGAGCAGTACTTC.

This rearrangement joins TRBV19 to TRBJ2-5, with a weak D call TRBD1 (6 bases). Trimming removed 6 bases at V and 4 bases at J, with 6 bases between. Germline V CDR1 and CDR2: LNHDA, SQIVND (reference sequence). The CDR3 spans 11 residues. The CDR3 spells CASRGGETQYF. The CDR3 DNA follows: TGTGCCAGTAGAGGGGGAGAGACCCAGTACTTC. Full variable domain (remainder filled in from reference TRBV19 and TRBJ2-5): DGGITQSPKYLFRKEGQNVTLSCEQNLNHDAMYWYRQDPGQGLRLIYYSQIVNDFQKGDIAEGYSVSREKKESFPLTVTSAQKNPTAFYLCASRGGETQYFGPGTRLLVL.

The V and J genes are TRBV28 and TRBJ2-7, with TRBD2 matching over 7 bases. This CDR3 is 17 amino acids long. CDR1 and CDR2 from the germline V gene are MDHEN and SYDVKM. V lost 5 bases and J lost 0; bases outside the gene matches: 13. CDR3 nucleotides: TGTGCCAGCAGTCCCGTTGATTTGCTAGCGGACTCCTACGAGCAGTACTTC. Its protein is CASSPVDLLADSYEQYF.

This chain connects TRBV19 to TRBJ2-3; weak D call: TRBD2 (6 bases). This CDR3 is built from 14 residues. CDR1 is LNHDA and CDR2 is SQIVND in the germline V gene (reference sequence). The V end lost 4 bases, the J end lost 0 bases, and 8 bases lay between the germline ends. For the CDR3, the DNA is TGTGCCAGTAGTAGGGACTGGAGCACAGATACGCAGTATTTT. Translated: CASSRDWSTDTQYF.

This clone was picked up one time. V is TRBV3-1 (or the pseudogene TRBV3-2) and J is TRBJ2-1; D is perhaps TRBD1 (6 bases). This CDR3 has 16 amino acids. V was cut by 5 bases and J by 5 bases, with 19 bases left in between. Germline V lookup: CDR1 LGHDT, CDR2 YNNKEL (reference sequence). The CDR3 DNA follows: TGTGCCAGCAGCAATTACCAGGGGAAAGGGAACAATGAGCAGTTCTTC. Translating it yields CASSNYQGKGNNEQFF.

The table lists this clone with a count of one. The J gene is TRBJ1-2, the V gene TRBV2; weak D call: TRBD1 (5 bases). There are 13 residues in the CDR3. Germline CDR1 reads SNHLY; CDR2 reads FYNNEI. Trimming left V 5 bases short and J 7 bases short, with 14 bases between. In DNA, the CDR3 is TGTGCCAGCAGTATCCTAACAGGCGTTGGCTACACCTTC. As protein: CASSILTGVGYTF.

The CDR3 loop is CASSQSSGTLHF. The CDR3 DNA reads TGTGCCAGCAGCCAGTCGTCAGGAACCCTCCACTTT. J is TRBJ1-6 and V is TRBV3-1 (or the pseudogene TRBV3-2), with D unresolved. Trimming shortened V by 3 bases and J by 14 bases, and 11 bases separated the two germline ends. Germline CDR1 reads LGHDT; CDR2 reads YNNKEL (reference sequence). The CDR3 contains 12 residues.

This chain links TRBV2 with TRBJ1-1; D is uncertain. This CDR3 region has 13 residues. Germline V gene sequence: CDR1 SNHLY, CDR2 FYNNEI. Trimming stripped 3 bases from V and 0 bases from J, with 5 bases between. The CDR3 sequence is CASSEEMNTEAFF. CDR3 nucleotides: TGTGCCAGCAGTGAGGAGATGAACACTGAAGCTTTCTTT.

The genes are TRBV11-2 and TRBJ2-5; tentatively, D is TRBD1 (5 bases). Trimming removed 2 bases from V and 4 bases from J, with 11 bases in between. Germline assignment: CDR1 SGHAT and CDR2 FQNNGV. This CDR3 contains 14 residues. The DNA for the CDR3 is TGTGCCAGCAGCTTATCCACAGGAAGAGAGACCCAGTACTTC. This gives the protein CASSLSTGRETQYF.

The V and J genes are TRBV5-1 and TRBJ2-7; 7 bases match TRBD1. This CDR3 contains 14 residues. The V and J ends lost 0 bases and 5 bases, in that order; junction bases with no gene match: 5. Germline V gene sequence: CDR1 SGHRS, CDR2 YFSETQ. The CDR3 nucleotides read TGCGCCAGCAGCTTGGAAGGGGGCGGCGACGAGCAGTACTTC. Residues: CASSLEGGGDEQYF.

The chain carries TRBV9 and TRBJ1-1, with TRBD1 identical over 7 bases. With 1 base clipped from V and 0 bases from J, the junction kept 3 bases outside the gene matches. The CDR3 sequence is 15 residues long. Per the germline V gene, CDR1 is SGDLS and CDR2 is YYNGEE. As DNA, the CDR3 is TGTGCCAGCAGCGTAACAGGGGACTTGAACACTGAAGCTTTCTTT. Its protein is CASSVTGDLNTEAFF.

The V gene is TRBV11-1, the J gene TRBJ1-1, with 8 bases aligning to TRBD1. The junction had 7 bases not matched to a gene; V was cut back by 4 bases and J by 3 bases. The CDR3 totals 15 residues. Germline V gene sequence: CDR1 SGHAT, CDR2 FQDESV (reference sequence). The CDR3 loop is CASSSRQGRDTEAFF. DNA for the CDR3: TGTGCCAGCAGCTCACGACAGGGGAGGGACACTGAAGCTTTCTTT.

The CDR3 DNA is TGTGCCAGCAGCCTGTGGCAGGAATTGGACTATGGCTACACCTTC. Translated, it gives CASSLWQELDYGYTF. J is TRBJ1-2 and V is TRBV3-1 (or the pseudogene TRBV3-2); no reliable D call. The CDR3 is made up of 15 amino acids. Germline V gives CDR1 LGHDT, CDR2 YNNKEL (reference sequence). V shed 4 bases and J shed 3 bases, with 15 bases lying between them.

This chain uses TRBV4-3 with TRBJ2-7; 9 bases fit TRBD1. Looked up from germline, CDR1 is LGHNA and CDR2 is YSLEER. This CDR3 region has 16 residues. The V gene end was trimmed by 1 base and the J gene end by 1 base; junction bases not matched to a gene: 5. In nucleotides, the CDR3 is TGCGCCAGCAGCCAAGGGCGGGACAGGGTATCCTACGAGCAGTACTTC. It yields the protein CASSQGRDRVSYEQYF.

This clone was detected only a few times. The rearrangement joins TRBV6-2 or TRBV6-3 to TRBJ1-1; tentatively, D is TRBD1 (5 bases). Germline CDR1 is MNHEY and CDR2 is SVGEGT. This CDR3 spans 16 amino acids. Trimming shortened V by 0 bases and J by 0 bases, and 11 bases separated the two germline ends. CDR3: CASSYSPGNMNTEAFF. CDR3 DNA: TGTGCCAGCAGTTACTCACCAGGGAACATGAACACTGAAGCTTTCTTT.

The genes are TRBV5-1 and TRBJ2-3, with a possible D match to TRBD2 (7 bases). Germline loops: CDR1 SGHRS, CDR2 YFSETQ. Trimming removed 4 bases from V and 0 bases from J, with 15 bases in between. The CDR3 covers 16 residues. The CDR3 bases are TGCGCCAGCAGCCCGCTAGGGGGAGGGAGCACAGATACGCAGTATTTT. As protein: CASSPLGGGSTDTQYF.